What follows are 20 T cell receptor beta chains derived from one specimen sequenced in a study of CD8 T cells in ankylosing spondylitis. MiXCR, applied by TCRdb to the 5' RACE reads, yields one record per CDR3 protein. The sample has a few hundred thousand distinct CDR3 sequences, roughly 20% seen once. Sequencing was carried out using blood, either unsorted or a sorted T cell fraction (not recorded which). These receptors all stem from a male donor with ankylosing spondylitis or in good health (not recorded which).

This clonotype has only a few counts. J is TRBJ2-2 and V is TRBV5-6; TRBD1 aligns across 7 bases. The length of the CDR3 is 15 residues. J lost 5 bases, V lost 4 bases, and 8 bases had no gene match. Per the germline V gene, CDR1 is SGHDT and CDR2 is YYEEEE. The CDR3 DNA follows: TGTGCCAGCAGCGCAGGGGGTGCATGGACCGGGGAGCTGTTTTTT. It encodes CASSAGGAWTGELFF.

The table lists this clonotype with many counts. V usage is TRBV3-1 and J usage is TRBJ2-2; TRBD1 is a possible D gene (5 bases). This CDR3 contains 14 residues. Deletions cut 4 bases from V and 5 bases from J, with 11 bases between. Germline V lookup: CDR1 LGHDT, CDR2 YNNKEL (reference sequence). The DNA of the CDR3 is TGTGCCAGCAGCCCTCTGGCAGGGACCGGGGAGCTGTTTTTT. Residues: CASSPLAGTGELFF.

This clonotype was detected a few times. This chain's CDR3 is CASSPYPGLSTDTQYF. Written as DNA, the CDR3 is TGTGCCAGCAGCCCCTACCCGGGACTCAGCACAGATACGCAGTATTTT. The rearrangement links TRBV7-2 to TRBJ2-3, with D tentatively TRBD2 (6 bases). The V and J ends lost 5 bases and 0 bases respectively, with 15 bases between them. The CDR3 is made up of 16 amino acids. CDR1 is SGHTA, CDR2 FQGNSA, per germline.

This chain links TRBV5-1 with TRBJ2-3, with unresolved D. Per germline, CDR1 SGHRS and CDR2 YFSETQ. Trimming took off 0 bases at V and 5 bases at J, with 10 bases between the two ends. This CDR3 spans 14 amino acids. The DNA of the CDR3 is TGCGCCAGCAGCTTGGGAAGGCCCCTAGATACGCAGTATTTT. Its translation: CASSLGRPLDTQYF.

J is TRBJ2-2 and V is TRBV10-3; 9 bases align to TRBD2. Germline trimming cut 6 bases from V and 4 bases from J; bases unmatched to any gene: 3. CDR3 length equals 14 residues. Germline V CDR1 and CDR2: ENHRY, SYGVKD. CDR3 protein: CAIRIAGATGELFF. Here the CDR3 DNA reads TGTGCCATCAGAATAGCGGGAGCCACCGGGGAGCTGTTTTTT.

The genes are TRBV28 and TRBJ2-3, with 9 positions matching TRBD1. J was trimmed by 0 bases and V by 5 bases; bases with no gene match: 12. This CDR3 has 18 amino acids. Germline V CDR1 and CDR2: MDHEN, SYDVKM. The DNA for the CDR3 is TGTGCCAGCAGTCCTCCGACAGGGGGTCTGCCTAGCACAGATACGCAGTATTTT. The encoded protein is CASSPPTGGLPSTDTQYF.

This clonotype was seen repeatedly, ten times or more. The chain is built from TRBV10-2 and TRBJ2-2; D may be TRBD2 (5 bases). This CDR3 comprises 15 residues. V was trimmed by 8 bases and J by 0 bases, leaving 13 bases between them. Per the germline V gene, CDR1 is WSHSY and CDR2 is SAAADI. CDR3 residues: CASVRSTTNTGELFF. The CDR3 DNA is TGCGCCAGCGTCAGGTCGACTACGAACACCGGGGAGCTGTTTTTT.

This chain connects TRBV27 to TRBJ1-1; no reliable D call. This CDR3 contains 15 residues. The germline CDR1 and CDR2 sequences are MNHEY and SMNVEV (reference sequence). V gave up 0 bases and J gave up 0 bases, with 8 bases separating them. CDR3 nucleotide sequence: TGTGCCAGCAGTTTATCTTCGACGGTGAACACTGAAGCTTTCTTT. This sequence encodes CASSLSSTVNTEAFF.

This clonotype was seen a handful of times. This rearrangement joins TRBV5-1 to TRBJ2-7, with 10 bases matching TRBD2. The V and J ends lost 0 bases and 3 bases, in that order; junction bases with no gene match: 0. Germline loops: CDR1 SGHRS, CDR2 YFSETQ. This CDR3 contains 14 residues. The DNA for the CDR3 is TGCGCCAGCAGCTTGGGGACTAGCGGCTACGAGCAGTACGTC. As protein: CASSLGTSGYEQYV.

This clonotype was detected only a few times. CDR3 nucleotides: TGTGCCAGCAGCTTTTGGAGGCTAGCGGGACATAGCTCCTACAATGAGCAGTTCTTC. The encoded protein is CASSFWRLAGHSSYNEQFF. This rearrangement joins TRBV11-1 to TRBJ2-1, with TRBD2 matching 9 bases. CDR1 and CDR2 (germline): SGHAT, FQDESV (reference sequence). V shed 3 bases and J 0 bases; nucleotides not matched to a gene: 12. The CDR3 consists of 19 residues.

This clonotype was picked up a small number of times. This chain connects TRBV12-3 or TRBV12-4 to TRBJ2-4; 7 bases map to TRBD2. The J segment lost 13 bases and the V segment lost 3 bases, leaving 15 bases of the junction unmatched. This CDR3 is built from 15 residues. The CDR3, as DNA: TGTGCCAGCAGTTTTCTTGCGGTCGGGGGGTTCATACAGTACTTC. Its protein product is CASSFLAVGGFIQYF.

The rearrangement links TRBV5-1 to TRBJ2-1, with a weak D call TRBD2 (6 bases). The CDR3 runs to 13 residues. With 5 bases removed from V and 11 bases from J, the gap between germline ends came to 17 bases. CDR1 SGHRS and CDR2 YFSETQ come from the germline V gene. The CDR3 DNA reads TGCGCCAGCAGAAACGGGAGAGGCCCCCAGCAGTTCTTC. Translation: CASRNGRGPQQFF.

V is TRBV7-9 and J is TRBJ2-5, with unresolved D. Per the germline V gene, CDR1 is SEHNR and CDR2 is FQNEAQ (reference sequence). The CDR3 extends over 13 amino acids. Trimming pared 3 bases from V and 0 bases from J, leaving 5 bases between. CDR3 coding DNA: TGTGCCAGCAGCTTTCGGTACCAAGAGACCCAGTACTTC. It is translated as CASSFRYQETQYF.

This clonotype was seen repeatedly, ten times or more. The genes are TRBV28 and TRBJ2-7, with D possibly matching TRBD1 (6 bases). Trimming left V 7 bases short and J 1 base short, with 20 bases between. Germline values: CDR1 MDHEN, CDR2 SYDVKM. The CDR3 is made up of 16 amino acids. This CDR3 is CASKGLGRGLSYEQYV. The CDR3 DNA reads as TGTGCCAGCAAGGGTTTGGGCAGGGGCCTATCCTACGAGCAGTACGTC.

Comments on this clonotype: One junction end does not reproduce the germline sequence, and a read error may be involved. The V and J genes are TRBV11-2 and TRBJ2-1; D gene uncertain. This CDR3 is 15 amino acids long. Germline-derived CDR1 and CDR2 are SGHAT and FQNNGV. CDR3 nucleotide sequence: TGTGCCGGCAGCTCCGACCCTAGCTCCTACAATGAGCAGTTCTTC. The encoded protein is CAGSSDPSSYNEQFF.

This chain joins TRBV5-1 and TRBJ1-6, with D possibly being TRBD1 (6 bases). The CDR3 has 15 amino acids. Trimming stripped 4 bases from V and 5 bases from J, with 13 bases between. Germline V lookup: CDR1 SGHRS, CDR2 YFSETQ. The CDR3 nucleotides are TGCGCCAGCAGCCCGACAGGCCTCGATAATTCACCCCTCCACTTT. This sequence encodes CASSPTGLDNSPLHF.

This clonotype was counted once. J is TRBJ1-5 and V is TRBV5-5, with a tentative D call TRBD1 (6 bases). The length of the CDR3 is 15 residues. Germline V gene sequence: CDR1 SGHKS, CDR2 YYEKEE (reference sequence). Trimming took 3 bases from V and 1 from J, leaving 11 bases between them. The CDR3 DNA sequence: TGTGCCAGCAGCTCCGGGGGGCTGAGCAATCAGCCCCAGCATTTT. The encoded protein is CASSSGGLSNQPQHF.

The rearrangement links TRBV30 to TRBJ1-1; D remains ambiguous. Looked up from germline, CDR1 is GTSNPN and CDR2 is SVGIG (reference sequence). The CDR3 has 15 residues. Trimming cost V 3 bases and J 1 base, with 15 bases left between them. The CDR3: CAWRDPRHSNTEAFF. The CDR3, as DNA: TGTGCCTGGAGGGACCCGCGACACTCGAACACTGAAGCTTTCTTT. Full variable domain (rest looked up from reference TRBV30 and TRBJ1-1): SQTIHQWPATLVQPVGSPLSLECTVEGTSNPNLYWYRQAAGRGLQLLFYSVGIGQISSEVPQNLSASRPQDRQFILSSKKLLLSDSGFYLCAWRDPRHSNTEAFFGQGTRLTVV.

This clonotype appeared a few times. DNA for the CDR3: TGCAGCGTGCGTGTATCTCTAGCCAATGAGCAGTTCTTC. Amino acids: CSVRVSLANEQFF. This chain links TRBV29-1 with TRBJ2-1; D might be TRBD2 (5 bases). Trimming shortened V by 6 bases and J by 6 bases, and 15 bases separated the two germline ends. The germline V gene has CDR1 SQVTM and CDR2 ANQGSEA. This CDR3 spans 13 amino acids.

V usage is TRBV7-8 and J usage is TRBJ2-1; possibly TRBD1 for D (5 bases). The germline V gene encodes CDR1 SGHVS and CDR2 FQNEAQ. Trimming stripped 0 bases from V and 7 bases from J, with 10 bases between. The CDR3 is 14 amino acids. CDR3 DNA sequence: TGTGCCAGCAGCTTAGCGATGGGGCTAAATGAGCAGTTCTTC. Amino acids: CASSLAMGLNEQFF.